The rows below give T cell receptor beta chains drawn from one sample of a study of T-cell memory formation after mild COVID-19. TCRdb reprocessed the 5' RACE reads with MiXCR, giving one entry per CDR3 protein. The sample contains roughly 130,000 distinct CDR3 sequences, approximately 5.9% of which appear only once. Sequences were obtained from PBMCs or a T cell subset sorted from them (not recorded which). The receptor source for this set is an adult woman who had mild COVID-19 (a few samples of this study predate the infection). Cell type and time point are not known. CDR3s include the opening cysteine and the closing phenylalanine or tryptophan. The D gene is left open where the match is weak. Where a row states a size, it is once, few, many or the class of an expanded clone; other rows omit it.

j_call d_call v_call clone_size cdr3_aa cdr3_nt
TRBJ2-3 NA TRBV27 NA CASRPGTGLTDTQYF TGTGCCAGCAGACCCGGGACGGGACTCACAGATACGCAGTATTTT
TRBJ2-2 TRBD1 TRBV5-6 many CASSSGTGVPTGELFF TGTGCCAGCAGCTCCGGGACAGGAGTTCCGACCGGGGAGCTGTTTTTT
TRBJ2-7 TRBD2 TRBV12-5 few CASAQAGFTYEQYF TGTGCTAGTGCCCAAGCGGGGTTCACCTACGAGCAGTACTTC
TRBJ2-1 NA TRBV29-1 NA CSVDSRGGYNEQFF TGCAGCGTTGATAGTAGGGGGGGTTACAATGAGCAGTTCTTC
TRBJ1-1 NA TRBV6-5 NA CASGAGGTEAFF TGTGCCAGCGGGGCGGGGGGAACTGAAGCTTTCTTT
TRBJ1-4 NA TRBV12-3/TRBV12-4 NA CASSDTAELTEKLFF TGTGCCAGCAGTGACACAGCGGAACTCACGGAAAAACTGTTTTTT
TRBJ1-1 NA TRBV18 NA CASSPARDNTEAFF TGTGCCAGCTCACCGGCTAGGGATAACACTGAAGCTTTCTTT
TRBJ2-3 NA TRBV5-6 many CASSLLPGRDTQYF TGTGCCAGCAGCTTGTTGCCGGGGCGGGATACGCAGTATTTT
TRBJ2-1 TRBD1 TRBV29-1 NA CSVAGTGSSYNEQFF TGCAGCGTAGCCGGGACAGGGAGCTCCTACAATGAGCAGTTCTTC
TRBJ2-1 TRBD2 TRBV5-1 NA CASTPRGGAEQFF TGCGCCAGCACCCCCCGGGGGGGTGCTGAGCAGTTCTTC
TRBJ1-1 NA TRBV6-5 many CASSYQGLNTEAFF TGTGCCAGCAGTTACCAGGGGCTGAACACTGAAGCTTTCTTT
TRBJ1-2 NA TRBV5-5 few CASSLRTDYGYTF TGTGCCAGCAGCTTGAGGACGGACTATGGCTACACCTTC
TRBJ2-7 TRBD1 TRBV5-1 many CASSSGTAYEQYF TGCGCCAGCAGTTCCGGGACAGCCTACGAGCAGTACTTC
TRBJ2-3 TRBD2 TRBV4-1 many CASSQPGLAAGGTDTQYF TGCGCCAGCAGCCAACCGGGACTAGCGGCGGGAGGCACAGATACGCAGTATTTT
TRBJ2-1 NA TRBV20-1 NA CSATYGTPRGREQFF TGCAGTGCTACCTATGGGACTCCCCGGGGAAGAGAGCAGTTCTTC
TRBJ2-7 TRBD1 TRBV7-8 few CASSPRGTWGKDYEQYF TGTGCCAGCAGCCCCAGGGGGACGTGGGGAAAGGACTACGAGCAGTACTTC
TRBJ2-5 TRBD1 TRBV15 few CATSIRQGLQETQYF TGTGCCACCAGCATCAGACAGGGTCTCCAAGAGACCCAGTACTTC
TRBJ1-2 TRBD1 TRBV12-3/TRBV12-4 NA CASSPGQGVIGYTF TGTGCCAGCAGCCCGGGACAGGGGGTGATTGGCTACACCTTC
TRBJ1-1 NA TRBV2 few CASSDGWKNTEAFF TGTGCCAGCAGTGACGGGTGGAAGAACACTGAAGCTTTCTTT
TRBJ1-5 NA TRBV2 NA CAITTRDGERAQHF TGTGCCATCACGACCCGGGACGGGGAAAGAGCCCAGCATTTT